Sequencing of this T cell receptor (beta chain) was carried out in a study of a mutant IDH1 vaccine in newly diagnosed glioma. Study details: Earlier treatment was radiotherapy, temozolomide, or both, with most getting both.

Clones were read by immunoSEQ multiplex PCR, and TCRdb kept only the in-frame ones, dropping some. The table lists about 34,000 clones, 80% to 85% of them singletons. The time point is: baseline, week 1 (first vaccination visit). Treatment indicated: pre-vaccination baseline after standard-of-care therapy. The CDR3 totals 15 residues. With 5 bases removed from V and 2 bases from J, the gap between germline ends came to 13 bases. Per germline, CDR1 ENHRY and CDR2 SYGVKD. The sequence was collected from a man aged 50 to 59 with glioma. Some clones in this sample may be carry-over from other donors' samples. The chain joins TRBV10-3 to TRBJ1-3; D unresolved. Sequenced material: peripheral blood mononuclear cells (PBMCs), taken from a glioma patient treated with radiotherapy, temozolomide or both. As DNA, the CDR3 is TGTGCCATCAGTCCTAACGGAGAGGCTGGAAACACCATATATTTT. This translates into CAISPNGEAGNTIYF.